This entry lists 20 T cell receptor beta chains sequenced from one sample in a study of cytomegalovirus exposure and HLA in healthy donors. PCR was performed using 60 Vbeta and 13 Jbeta primers. Profiling relied on immunoSEQ multiplex PCR, and the TCRdb table lists in-frame clones only, not all of them. Of approximately 120,000 clones detected, approximately 78% appear once; the ten largest clones hold approximately 3.8%. The sequencing input was PBMCs. These receptors originate from a man aged 35 to 55 in good health and CMV-seronegative.

This clone was seen a few times. The chain has TRBV6-6 and TRBJ2-7; D remains unclear. The length of the CDR3 is 12 residues. The ends were cut back, 5 bases at V and 0 bases at J, with 5 bases in the middle. Germline CDR1 MNHNY, CDR2 SVGAGI (reference sequence). CDR3 in DNA: TGTGCCAGCAGTGTTAACTCCTACGAGCAGTACTTC. Translation gives CASSVNSYEQYF.

With regard to this clone: Germline is not matched at one junction end, which may reflect a read error. This chain joins TRBV7-2 and TRBJ2-4; maybe TRBD1 (6 bases). Germline values: CDR1 SGHTA, CDR2 FQGNSA. The CDR3 spans 16 residues. CDR3 in DNA: TGTGCCAGCAGCACCACAGGGAGTGGGGCCAAAAACAGTCAGTACTTC. Translating it yields CASSTTGSGAKNSQYF.

J is TRBJ2-1 and V is TRBV27, with 7 bases fitting TRBD2. Germline assignment: CDR1 MNHEY and CDR2 SMNVEV (reference sequence). This CDR3 is built from 16 residues. Trimming took 4 bases from V and 1 from J; bases not matched to a gene: 7. The CDR3 nucleotides read TGTGCCAGCAGTTCCAGGGACTACTATTCCTACAATGAGCAGTTCTTC. Amino acid sequence: CASSSRDYYSYNEQFF.

The sample holds a few counts of this clone. The chain uses TRBV7-3 and TRBJ2-2; TRBD1 matches 9 bases. With 6 bases clipped from V and 8 bases from J, the junction kept 4 bases outside the gene matches. Per germline, CDR1 SGHTA and CDR2 FQGTGA. The CDR3 covers 13 residues. In nucleotides, the CDR3 is TGTGCCAGCAGAAGGACAGGGGTAGGGGAGCTGTTTTTT. Protein product: CASRRTGVGELFF.

The chain carries TRBV7-8 and TRBJ2-3; maybe TRBD2 (7 bases). The germline V and J ends were trimmed by 3 bases and 5 bases, with 18 bases remaining between them. The CDR3 has 16 amino acids. Germline-derived CDR1 and CDR2 are SGHVS and FQNEAQ. As DNA, the CDR3 is TGTGCCAGCAGCTTTATATCCCGGGGGGCGGGAGATACGCAGTATTTT. This encodes CASSFISRGAGDTQYF. Full variable domain (rest looked up from reference TRBV7-8 and TRBJ2-3): GAGVSQSPRYKVAKRGQDVALRCDPISGHVSLFWYQQALGQGPEFLTYFQNEAQLDKSGLPSDRFFAERPEGSVSTLKIQRTQQEDSAVYLCASSFISRGAGDTQYFGPGTRLTVL.

The chain couples TRBV13 to TRBJ2-3; 13 nucleotides line up with TRBD2. This CDR3 contains 20 residues. CDR1 is PRHDT, CDR2 FYEKMQ, per germline (reference sequence). V gave up 8 bases and J gave up 4 bases; unmatched junction bases: 21. In nucleotides, the CDR3 is TGTGCCAGCGGCAGGGTCACCGGGACTAGCGGGGCCGGCAGACCAGATACGCAGTATTTT. Protein product: CASGRVTGTSGAGRPDTQYF.

The genes are TRBV5-1 and TRBJ1-6; possibly TRBD1 for D (5 bases). The CDR3 is 15 amino acids. V was cut by 0 bases and J by 9 bases, with 13 bases left in between. Germline loops: CDR1 SGHRS, CDR2 YFSETQ. The DNA for the CDR3 is TGCGCCAGCAGCTTGGCGGCGGGAAGGGGTTCACCCCTCCACTTT. Translated, it gives CASSLAAGRGSPLHF.

The chain links TRBV18 to TRBJ2-1, with D perhaps TRBD1 (6 bases). V was clipped by 4 bases and J by 4 bases, with 8 bases between them. The CDR3 loop spans 13 amino acids. CDR1 and CDR2 (germline): KGHSH, LQKENI. The CDR3 protein is CASSRQDYNEQFF. CDR3 DNA sequence: TGTGCCAGCTCACGACAGGATTACAATGAGCAGTTCTTC.

The chain has TRBV19 and TRBJ1-4; no reliable D call. The length of the CDR3 is 15 residues. The V end lost 3 bases, the J end lost 0 bases, and 8 bases lay between the germline ends. Germline CDR1 is LNHDA and CDR2 is SQIVND (reference sequence). CDR3 sequence reads: CASSIGVATNEKLFF. For the CDR3, the DNA is TGTGCCAGTAGTATCGGAGTGGCAACTAATGAAAAACTGTTTTTT.

This clone was observed a handful of times. This rearrangement joins TRBV7-2 to TRBJ2-3; 7 bases map to TRBD1. V shed 5 bases, J shed 0 bases, and the junction held 5 bases outside the gene matches. CDR1 is SGHTA and CDR2 is FQGNSA in the germline V gene. This CDR3 region has 15 residues. The chain's CDR3 is CASSLRQGSTDTQYF. CDR3 nucleotides: TGTGCCAGCAGCCTGAGACAGGGCAGCACAGATACGCAGTATTTT.

This clone was seen only a few times. J is TRBJ2-7 and V is TRBV29-1; D gene ambiguous. The germline V gene encodes CDR1 SQVTM and CDR2 ANQGSEA. The CDR3 totals 13 residues. V was cut by 4 bases and J by 0 bases, with 10 bases left in between. The CDR3 protein is CSVVPASSYEQYF. The CDR3 DNA is TGCAGCGTTGTCCCAGCTAGCTCCTACGAGCAGTACTTC.

CDR3 bases: TGTGCCAGAACCAGGGTTTTGGGCACTGAAGCTTTCTTT. Its translation: CARTRVLGTEAFF. This rearrangement joins TRBV7-2 to TRBJ1-1; the D gene is possibly TRBD1 (5 bases). The CDR3 totals 13 residues. The V end was cut by 9 bases, the J end by 4 bases, with 15 bases between. Looked up from germline, CDR1 is SGHTA and CDR2 is FQGNSA. Based on the CDR3 plus reference TRBV7-2 and TRBJ1-1, the full variable domain is GAGVSQSPSNKVTEKGKDVELRCDPISGHTALYWYRQSLGQGLEFLIYFQGNSAPDKSGLPSDRFSAERTGGSVSTLTIQRTQQEDSAVYLCARTRVLGTEAFFGQGTRLTVV.

This clone was seen a single time. The chain uses TRBV19 and TRBJ2-3, with a weak D call TRBD2 (6 bases). With 6 bases removed from V and 3 bases from J, the gap between germline ends came to 10 bases. CDR1 and CDR2 from the germline V gene are LNHDA and SQIVND (reference sequence). The length of the CDR3 is 13 residues. The CDR3 protein is CASRNAGTDTQYF. CDR3 nucleotides: TGTGCCAGTAGGAACGCGGGAACAGATACGCAGTATTTT.

The chain links TRBV5-1 to TRBJ1-1, with D possibly matching TRBD1 (6 bases). The V gene's germline CDR1 is SGHRS and CDR2 YFSETQ. The V end lost 4 bases, the J end lost 8 bases, and 9 bases lay between the germline ends. The CDR3 has 11 amino acids. CDR3 region: CASSTGQEAFF. CDR3 in DNA: TGCGCCAGCAGCACGGGACAAGAAGCTTTCTTT. Filled out from reference TRBV5-1 and TRBJ1-1, the complete variable domain reads KAGVTQTPRYLIKTRGQQVTLSCSPISGHRSVSWYQQTPGQGLQFLFEYFSETQRNKGNFPGRFSGRQFSNSRSEMNVSTLELGDSALYLCASSTGQEAFFGQGTRLTVV.

A few counts support this clone. The chain links TRBV18 to TRBJ1-1, with unresolved D. Trimming shortened V by 2 bases and J by 2 bases, and 9 bases separated the two germline ends. CDR1 is KGHSH, CDR2 LQKENI, per germline. This CDR3 spans 14 amino acids. CDR3 DNA: TGTGCCAGCTCACCATTGGCCGCTAACACTGAAGCTTTCTTT. Translated, it gives CASSPLAANTEAFF.

This chain connects TRBV11-3 to TRBJ1-5, with unresolved D. Germline CDR1 reads SGHNT; CDR2 reads YENEEA. This CDR3 has 15 residues. V dropped 5 bases and J dropped 4 bases, with 15 bases sitting between them. CDR3 sequence reads: CASSPAGRCNQPQHF. The CDR3 coding sequence is TGTGCCAGCAGCCCCGCCGGCAGGTGTAATCAGCCCCAGCATTTT.

This rearrangement joins TRBV19 to TRBJ1-1; D call uncertain. CDR3 size: 14 residues. V lost 7 bases to trimming and J lost 1 base, with 13 bases between them. In germline, CDR1 is LNHDA, CDR2 SQIVND (reference sequence). Here the CDR3 reads CASKLERRNTEAFF. The CDR3 DNA reads as TGTGCCAGTAAGTTGGAGCGAAGGAACACTGAAGCTTTCTTT.

The gene calls are TRBV10-3 and TRBJ2-7; D is unresolved. The V end lost 2 bases, the J end lost 7 bases, and 9 bases lay between the germline ends. The V gene's germline CDR1 is ENHRY and CDR2 SYGVKD. CDR3 length equals 12 residues. CDR3 loop: CAISEEVLEQYF. CDR3 nucleotides: TGTGCCATCAGTGAGGAGGTCTTGGAGCAGTACTTC.

In the case of this clone: Other DNA sequences from this sample encode an identical CDR3 as well. The chain joins TRBV11-2 to TRBJ1-3; the D is unclear. Germline CDR1 SGHAT, CDR2 FQNNGV. The CDR3 spans 14 residues. V lost 5 bases and J lost 0, with 8 bases in between. CDR3 amino acids: CASSPRFSGNTIYF. The CDR3 DNA follows: TGTGCCAGCAGCCCACGGTTCTCTGGAAACACCATATATTTT.

This chain joins TRBV6-1 and TRBJ2-5, with D unclear. V lost 6 bases to trimming and J lost 4 bases, with 12 bases between them. The length of the CDR3 is 13 residues. Germline V lookup: CDR1 MNHNS, CDR2 SASEGT. The CDR3: CASSRSRTETQYF. The CDR3 DNA reads as TGTGCCAGCAGCCGATCGCGAACAGAGACCCAGTACTTC.